This TCR beta chain originates from a study of blood T cells in healthy people across ages. Regarding the study as a whole: Whereas aged donors had fewer naive CD4+ cells, long-lived donors had more of them and higher diversity. In older individuals, TCR beta diversity per million T cells was lower, falling roughly linearly with age.

CDR1 is SEHNR and CDR2 is FQNEAQ in the germline V gene (reference sequence). The CDR3 covers 18 residues. The junction had 15 bases not matched to a gene; V was cut back by 4 bases and J by 2 bases. It was with a sample-barcoded 5' primer and a J-beta primer mix that a second PCR of roughly 6 to 12 cycles was run. With 12 random nucleotides, a template-switch adaptor tagged each individual cDNA molecule. Sequencing recovered at least 2.5 million CDR3-containing paired-end reads from each sample. Each CDR3 protein gets one entry after TCRdb re-called the 5' RACE reads with MiXCR. The repertoire holds over 1,500,000 distinct CDR3 sequences, 39% seen once, with roughly 23% in the top ten. A note on this clonotype: Its antigen is undetermined.

Input material: blood. The sequence derives from a human donor in good health. J is TRBJ1-1 and V is TRBV7-9; 8 bases agree with TRBD1. Here the CDR3 reads CASSSFRARTGGNTEAFF. The CDR3 coding sequence is TGTGCCAGCAGCTCATTCCGGGCCAGAACAGGGGGTAACACTGAAGCTTTCTTT.